These T cell receptor beta chains were read from a single sample in a study of OX40 agonist ivuxolimab in advanced cancers. Repertoires were generated with immunoSEQ multiplex PCR, while TCRdb's copy carries only in-frame clones and drops some. The data show 65,000 to 90,000 clones, 75% to 95% seen once. This sample comprised CD4+ or CD8+ T cells sorted from blood, obtained in a trial of the OX40 agonist ivuxolimab. The receptor set was obtained from an adult with an advanced solid tumor such as melanoma, head and neck, liver or kidney cancer. Each CDR3 is given without its conserved first and last residue.

j_call v_call cdr3_aa
TRBJ2-5 TRBV5-1 ASSLVRLADDQETQY
TRBJ2-1 TRBV11-2 ASSGLAGLIRNEQF
TRBJ2-3 TRBV7-3 ASSPRQGLTDTQY
TRBJ1-5 TRBV30 AWSVDSNQPQH
TRBJ2-1 TRBV7-2 ASSLESNSYNEQF
TRBJ2-1 TRBV11-2 ASSLDRKNGNEQF
TRBJ1-4 TRBV6-6 ASTDHRDSKEKLF
TRBJ2-7 TRBV5-1 ASRQGSYEQY
TRBJ2-3 TRBV10-3 AIRDSGDTQY
TRBJ2-5 TRBV7-2 ASSLDGGWETQY
TRBJ2-2 TRBV9 ASTEGVNTGELF
TRBJ1-6 TRBV6-1 ASSGDAPRDLH
TRBJ2-1 TRBV27 ASSSNRVRTEQF
TRBJ2-2 TRBV10-3 ATTGGTSGSWELF
TRBJ1-1 TRBV5-8 ASSLRDRDTEAF
TRBJ2-7 TRBV5-1 ASRVNSGTSYEQY
TRBJ2-5 TRBV4-1 ASSPRLPTETQY
TRBJ2-1 TRBV9 ASSVGANEQF
TRBJ2-7 TRBV6-6 ASRTGGYEQY
TRBJ2-3 TRBV29-1 SGGGPESLADTQY
TRBJ2-2 TRBV4-2 ASSDLQGTGELF
TRBJ1-5 TRBV6-9 ASSGQINQPQH